The sequence of this TCR beta chain was determined in a study of identical twins. Each CDR3 protein gets one entry after TCRdb re-called the 5' RACE reads with MiXCR. The sample holds around 510,000 distinct CDR3 sequences, over 11% seen once. The CDR3 is 13 residues long. Germline V gives CDR1 SGHRS, CDR2 YFSETQ. V lost 2 bases to trimming and J lost 7 bases, with 10 bases between them. This same sample was also taken into another study, of yellow fever vaccine responses in identical twins.

The sequencing input was CD4+ T cells sorted from blood. The chain recombines TRBV5-1 with TRBJ1-5; D gene ambiguous. The receptor comes from a woman between 18 and 29 years old in good health. The CDR3 DNA follows: TGCGCCAGCAGCTTTTCGCCAGAGCAGCCCCAGCATTTT. Encoded protein: CASSFSPEQPQHF.